These 11 T cell receptor beta chains were sequenced from one sample in a study of T cells in Graves' hyperthyroidism and ophthalmopathy. RNA transcripts served as the template for amplifying TCR beta CDR3 regions. The HTBI primer set drove a first-round RT-PCR of the TCR CDR3. In TCRdb, the multiplex PCR reads were re-called with MiXCR into one record per CDR3 protein. The sample shows about 520,000 distinct CDR3 sequences, approximately 24% of them seen only once. The sequencing input was blood. The receptors stem from a woman under 40 with Graves' ophthalmopathy.

The gene calls are TRBV24-1 and TRBJ2-5; possible D gene TRBD1, 6 bases. The CDR3 contains 13 residues. Germline lookup yields CDR1 KGHDR and CDR2 SFDVKD. The V gene lost 5 bases and the J gene lost 5 bases, with 11 bases spanning the gap. The CDR3 DNA reads as TGTGCCACCAGTGTACAGGGTTGGGAGACCCAGTACTTC. It specifies CATSVQGWETQYF.

This clonotype was picked up many times. The rearrangement links TRBV6-5 to TRBJ1-1; 7 positions agree with TRBD1. Germline V gene sequence: CDR1 MNHEY, CDR2 SVGAGI. The junction had 3 bases not matched to a gene; V was cut back by 4 bases and J by 4 bases. The CDR3 length is 13 residues. In DNA form, the CDR3 reads TGTGCCAGCAGTTTCCGACAGGGCACTGAAGCTTTCTTT. Protein sequence: CASSFRQGTEAFF.

This clonotype was seen only a few times. One base away lies a much larger clone, so this may be a sequencing read error. The chain couples TRBV12-3 or TRBV12-4 to TRBJ2-2; no definite D call. CDR3 length equals 12 residues. Trimming cost V 2 bases and J 11 bases, with 9 bases left between them. The CDR3 spells CASSLTRSELFF. DNA for the CDR3: TGTGCCAGCAGTTTAACGCGGTCAGAGCTGTTTTTT.

This chain links TRBV6-1 with TRBJ2-7; tentatively, D is TRBD1 (5 bases). CDR3 length: 13 amino acids. The V end was cut by 6 bases, the J end by 2 bases, with 11 bases between. Germline loops: CDR1 MNHNS, CDR2 SASEGT. The CDR3 DNA reads as TGTGCCAGCAGGCCGCAGGGTCCCTACGAGCAGTACTTC. Translated: CASRPQGPYEQYF.

This clonotype appeared many times. The chain combines TRBV5-1 with TRBJ2-7; 10 bases agree with TRBD2. The CDR3 has 15 amino acids. CDR1 is SGHRS and CDR2 is YFSETQ in the germline V gene. After removal of 0 bases from V and 2 bases from J, the junction contained 2 bases not matched to a gene. This CDR3 reads CASSLVLAGTYEQYF. The CDR3 DNA sequence: TGCGCCAGCAGCTTGGTACTAGCGGGGACCTACGAGCAGTACTTC.

The chain combines TRBV27 with TRBJ2-7; possible D gene TRBD1, 5 bases. Trimming pared 2 bases from V and 2 bases from J, leaving 10 bases between. The V gene's germline CDR1 is MNHEY and CDR2 SMNVEV (reference sequence). The length of the CDR3 is 14 residues. CDR3 DNA: TGTGCCAGCAGTTTAGATCAGGGCACCTACGAGCAGTACTTC. Translation gives CASSLDQGTYEQYF.

This chain links TRBV12-3 or TRBV12-4 with TRBJ2-2; D uncertain. Trimming pared 6 bases from V and 4 bases from J, leaving 21 bases between. The CDR3 length is 17 residues. The DNA of the CDR3 is TGTGCCAGCAGCGCACTGACTGCCTTAATGGGCACCGGGGAGCTGTTTTTT. Its translation: CASSALTALMGTGELFF.

The chain has TRBV2 and TRBJ2-2; D is undetermined. The CDR3 runs 15 residues. Trimming took off 3 bases at V and 0 bases at J, with 8 bases between the two ends. Germline V gene data show CDR1 as SNHLY and CDR2 as FYNNEI. In DNA form, the CDR3 reads TGTGCCAGCAGTGATTTAACCGCGAACACCGGGGAGCTGTTTTTT. Its translation: CASSDLTANTGELFF.

Turning to this clonotype: This may be a read error: a much more frequent sequence differs by one nucleotide. The chain joins TRBV4-3 to TRBJ2-7; no clear D gene. CDR1 is LGHNA and CDR2 is YSLEER in the germline V gene. This CDR3 is built from 14 residues. CDR3 sequence: CASSQGLVAYELYF. The CDR3 nucleotides are TGCGCCAGCAGCCAAGGGCTAGTGGCCTACGAGCTGTACTTC.

This clonotype was seen many times. This rearrangement joins TRBV27 to TRBJ2-7; 8 bases agree with TRBD1. The CDR3 spans 14 residues. V trimming: 6 bases; J trimming: 5 bases; junction bases outside the gene matches: 9. The germline V gene has CDR1 MNHEY and CDR2 SMNVEV (reference sequence). For the CDR3, the DNA is TGTGCCAGCAGACGTCAGGGGGCTCACAACGAGCAGTACTTC. Its protein is CASRRQGAHNEQYF.

This clonotype has ten or more counts. This chain uses TRBV19 with TRBJ1-2; D is possibly TRBD1 (6 bases). CDR3 length: 14 amino acids. Trimming removed 5 bases at V and 6 bases at J, with 16 bases between. Germline lookup yields CDR1 LNHDA and CDR2 SQIVND (reference sequence). CDR3 sequence: CASSPAGGANGYTF. DNA for the CDR3: TGTGCCAGTAGTCCGGCCGGGGGGGCCAATGGCTACACCTTC.